One sample yielded the 28 T cell receptor beta chains listed below, sequenced in a study of patients and donors after allogeneic stem cell transplantation. TCRdb re-analysed the RT-PCR reads in MiXCR, keeping a single row per CDR3 protein. The sample has approximately 200,000 distinct CDR3 sequences, around two fifths seen once. Sequencing input: blood, either unsorted or a sorted T cell fraction (not recorded which). All receptors derive from a human donor who was either an allogeneic HSCT recipient or a stem cell or donor lymphocyte infusion donor (not recorded which). It is not recorded whose cells these are; they may come from a transplant donor.

V and J are TRBV15 and TRBJ1-2, with D possibly matching TRBD1 (5 bases). This CDR3 has 15 amino acids. CDR1 is LNHNV and CDR2 is YYDKDF in the germline V gene (reference sequence). V was trimmed by 3 bases and J by 4 bases, leaving 15 bases between them. CDR3 DNA sequence: TGTGCCACCAGCAGGGAAAAGGCGACAGTCTATGGCTACACCTTC. Its translation is CATSREKATVYGYTF.

This clonotype was found a few times. This chain connects TRBV12-3 or TRBV12-4 to TRBJ1-2; TRBD1 matches 10 bases. V dropped 3 bases and J dropped 4; count of bases not matched to a gene: 8. The CDR3 runs to 16 residues. The DNA of the CDR3 is TGTGCCAGCAGTTTCATCCCGGGACAGGGGAGCTATGGCTACACCTTC. This encodes CASSFIPGQGSYGYTF.

The chain employs TRBV5-1 and TRBJ2-1, with D tentatively TRBD1 (5 bases). The germline V and J ends were trimmed by 7 bases and 6 bases, with 14 bases remaining between them. The germline gives CDR1 SGHRS, CDR2 YFSETQ. The CDR3 has 13 residues. CDR3: CASWPEGVNEQFF. CDR3 bases: TGCGCCAGCTGGCCGGAAGGGGTCAATGAGCAGTTCTTC.

A remark on this clonotype: At one of its ends the junction is not consistent with the germline gene, which may arise from a read error. The gene calls are TRBV4-2 and TRBJ1-2, with D possibly matching TRBD1 (5 bases). The CDR3 is 17 residues long. The germline CDR1 and CDR2 sequences are LGHNA and YNFKEQ. For the CDR3, the DNA is TGTGCCAGCAGCCAGACCTCCGGGACGGCAAATAACTACGGCTACACCTTC. Translating gives CASSQTSGTANNYGYTF.

The chain has TRBV20-1 and TRBJ2-1; D is unclear. There are 13 residues in the CDR3. V was pared by 3 bases and J by 3 bases, with 9 bases between. The germline V gene has CDR1 DFQATT and CDR2 SNEGSKA (reference sequence). The CDR3 DNA follows: TGCAGTGCTAGCCCGATTTTCTACAATGAGCAGTTCTTC. It is translated as CSASPIFYNEQFF.

This clonotype was counted only a few times. The V call is TRBV12-3 or TRBV12-4, the J call TRBJ1-2; TRBD1 matches 7 bases. The CDR3 has 15 residues. V lost 1 base to trimming and J lost 5 bases; unmatched junction nucleotides: 7. CDR3 region: CASSLGVRGGYGYTF. The CDR3 nucleotides read TGTGCCAGCAGTTTAGGGGTCAGGGGGGGATATGGCTACACCTTC.

The chain links TRBV6-2 or TRBV6-3 to TRBJ1-4; D gene uncertain. Trimming pared 0 bases from V and 8 bases from J, leaving 4 bases between. CDR1 MNHEY and CDR2 SVGEGT come from the germline V gene. This CDR3 is built from 12 residues. DNA for the CDR3: TGTGCCAGCAGTTACTCGGGAGAAAAACTGTTTTTT. Translation: CASSYSGEKLFF.

This clonotype came up a few times. The chain has TRBV6-5 and TRBJ1-1; D perhaps matches TRBD1 (5 bases). Trimming took off 0 bases at V and 0 bases at J, with 8 bases between the two ends. From germline, CDR1 is MNHEY and CDR2 SVGAGI. The CDR3 length is 15 residues. For the CDR3, the DNA is TGTGCCAGCAGTTACTCGACAGACTTGAACACTGAAGCTTTCTTT. Translating it yields CASSYSTDLNTEAFF.

In DNA form, the CDR3 reads TGTGCCATCAGTGAGTCTGGGCGGGGCCTAAGGAACCAAGAGACCCAGTACTTC. Translated, it gives CAISESGRGLRNQETQYF. V usage is TRBV10-3 and J usage is TRBJ2-5; TRBD2 might be the D (6 bases). This CDR3 region has 18 residues. Germline V CDR1 and CDR2: ENHRY, SYGVKD. Trimming removed 0 bases from V and 0 bases from J, with 17 bases in between.

V and J are TRBV6-6 and TRBJ2-1; possibly TRBD2 for D (5 bases). Germline V gene lookup returns CDR1 MNHNY and CDR2 SVGAGI (reference sequence). V lost 7 bases and J 0 bases, leaving 13 bases between the germline ends. This CDR3 is built from 15 residues. The DNA for the CDR3 is TGTGCCAGCAAGGACGGGGTAAGCTCCTACAATGAGCAGTTCTTC. This encodes CASKDGVSSYNEQFF.

This clonotype was seen only a few times. V usage is TRBV4-3 and J usage is TRBJ1-4; tentatively, D is TRBD1 (6 bases). This CDR3 comprises 15 residues. Trimming took 4 bases from V and 7 from J, leaving 16 bases between them. The germline V gene encodes CDR1 LGHNA and CDR2 YSLEER. The CDR3 coding sequence is TGCGCCAGCAGCCGGAAGGGGGGAGAAGGTGAAAAACTGTTTTTT. This translates into CASSRKGGEGEKLFF.

A few counts support this clonotype. V usage is TRBV28 and J usage is TRBJ1-5, with 7 positions matching TRBD1. J lost 0 bases, V lost 8 bases, and 4 bases had no gene match. The germline V gene encodes CDR1 MDHEN and CDR2 SYDVKM. The length of the CDR3 is 14 residues. In nucleotides, the CDR3 is TGTGCCAGCTCCGGGACAGATAGCAATCAGCCCCAGCATTTT. Translating gives CASSGTDSNQPQHF.

This chain uses TRBV19 with TRBJ1-2, with D possibly being TRBD1 (5 bases). Germline CDR1 and CDR2: LNHDA and SQIVND (reference sequence). V gave up 7 bases and J gave up 5 bases, with 17 bases separating them. The CDR3 covers 14 residues. The CDR3 region has the DNA TGTGCCAGTACGCGGGGCAGGGTTGGATATGGCTACACCTTC. Amino acids: CASTRGRVGYGYTF.

This clonotype came up many times. The J gene is TRBJ2-1, the V gene TRBV2; tentatively, D is TRBD2 (5 bases). The V end lost 6 bases, the J end lost 7 bases, and 13 bases lay between the germline ends. This CDR3 is built from 13 residues. Looked up from germline, CDR1 is SNHLY and CDR2 is FYNNEI. The CDR3 spells CASSPGLTNEQFF. Here the CDR3 DNA reads TGTGCCAGCAGCCCCGGACTGACAAATGAGCAGTTCTTC.

CDR3 loop: CAIRGQVGSEAFF. The CDR3 DNA is TGTGCCATCAGGGGACAGGTAGGCTCTGAAGCTTTCTTT. The chain joins TRBV10-3 to TRBJ1-1; 8 bases are a match to TRBD1. After removal of 6 bases from V and 6 bases from J, the junction contained 6 bases not matched to a gene. This CDR3 contains 13 residues. Germline CDR1 is ENHRY and CDR2 is SYGVKD.

This chain joins TRBV5-1 and TRBJ2-3; 16 bases map to TRBD2. J lost 7 bases, V lost 4 bases, and 12 bases had no gene match. The germline gives CDR1 SGHRS, CDR2 YFSETQ. The CDR3 is made up of 18 amino acids. CDR3 DNA sequence: TGCGCCAGCAGCCCAGGGACTAGCGGGAGGGCCGCGGGACATACGCAGTATTTT. Translating it yields CASSPGTSGRAAGHTQYF.

J is TRBJ1-1 and V is TRBV12-3 or TRBV12-4; D unclear. The CDR3 totals 12 residues. V dropped 4 bases and J dropped 1 base, with 4 bases sitting between them. The CDR3 is CASSSENTEAFF. The CDR3, as DNA: TGTGCCAGCAGTTCAGAGAACACTGAAGCTTTCTTT.

The chain links TRBV28 to TRBJ1-2, with D unclear. V shed 2 bases and J shed 4 bases, with 11 bases lying between them. Germline lookup yields CDR1 MDHEN and CDR2 SYDVKM. The CDR3 has 14 amino acids. In nucleotides, the CDR3 is TGTGCCAGCAGTTTAAGAAGGGCGCCCTATGGCTACACCTTC. Encoded protein: CASSLRRAPYGYTF.

This clonotype came up a few times. J is TRBJ1-3 and V is TRBV12-3 or TRBV12-4, with no clear D. This CDR3 has 11 residues. V was shortened by 3 bases and J by 9 bases, with 6 bases between the two germline ends. CDR3 amino acids: CASSFNGTIYF. The CDR3 DNA reads as TGTGCCAGCAGTTTCAACGGCACCATATATTTT.

The genes are TRBV29-1 and TRBJ1-3; weak D call: TRBD1 (5 bases). With 6 bases removed from V and 0 bases from J, the gap between germline ends came to 15 bases. The CDR3 is made up of 15 amino acids. Germline-derived CDR1 and CDR2 are SQVTM and ANQGSEA. The CDR3 DNA follows: TGCAGCGTCGCCGGGACCGCAAGCTCTGGAAACACCATATATTTT. Its translation: CSVAGTASSGNTIYF. Based on the CDR3 plus reference TRBV29-1 and TRBJ1-3, the full variable domain is SAVISQKPSRDICQRGTSLTIQCQVDSQVTMMFWYRQQPGQSLTLIATANQGSEATYESGFVIDKFPISRPNLTFSTLTVSNMSPEDSSIYLCSVAGTASSGNTIYFGEGSWLTVV.

This clonotype turned up a few times. The rearrangement links TRBV12-3 or TRBV12-4 to TRBJ1-6, with D unclear. The CDR3 runs 16 residues. V was shortened by 4 bases and J by 7 bases, with 17 bases between the two germline ends. Written as DNA, the CDR3 is TGTGCCAGCAGTTCCTTCGCGGTTGGAAGGAATTCACCCCTCCACTTT. Its protein is CASSSFAVGRNSPLHF.

This clonotype turned up a few times. The V gene is TRBV3-1, the J gene TRBJ2-2; TRBD2 might be the D (5 bases). The germline V gene encodes CDR1 LGHDT and CDR2 YNNKEL (reference sequence). Trimming removed 5 bases at V and 2 bases at J, with 15 bases between. The CDR3 covers 16 residues. The CDR3 DNA reads TGTGCCAGCAGCTTCCCTCAAGGACTTAACACCGGGGAGCTGTTTTTT. Its translation: CASSFPQGLNTGELFF.

This chain connects TRBV30 to TRBJ1-3; TRBD1 agrees at 8 bases. This CDR3 is 15 amino acids long. The V gene end was trimmed by 3 bases and the J gene end by 1 base; junction bases not matched to a gene: 5. CDR1 and CDR2 (germline): GTSNPN, SVGIG (reference sequence). For the CDR3, the DNA is TGTGCCTGGAGCCGGACAGGGTCATCTGGAAACACCATATATTTT. Encoded protein: CAWSRTGSSGNTIYF.

The chain joins TRBV2 to TRBJ2-1, with 9 bases matching TRBD1. The CDR3 covers 15 residues. Germline V gene data show CDR1 as SNHLY and CDR2 as FYNNEI. V dropped 5 bases and J dropped 5; count of bases not matched to a gene: 7. CDR3 in amino acids: CASSFRDRANNEQFF. The CDR3 DNA reads TGTGCCAGCAGTTTCCGGGACAGGGCTAACAATGAGCAGTTCTTC.

The genes are TRBV6-2 or TRBV6-3 and TRBJ1-1; maybe TRBD1 (5 bases). Germline V gene lookup returns CDR1 MNHEY and CDR2 SVGEGT. The CDR3 length is 20 residues. V lost 1 base and J 2 bases, leaving 26 bases between the germline ends. The CDR3: CASSYLSWAGGAGTNTEAFF. Written as DNA, the CDR3 is TGTGCCAGCAGTTACTTATCTTGGGCTGGAGGGGCCGGTACCAACACTGAAGCTTTCTTT.

This clonotype occurred a few times. The chain combines TRBV30 with TRBJ1-5; D is unclear. The V gene's germline CDR1 is GTSNPN and CDR2 SVGIG (reference sequence). This CDR3 is 14 amino acids long. V was trimmed by 1 base and J by 5 bases, leaving 12 bases between them. Here the CDR3 DNA reads TGTGCCTGGAGTGGGAGTTTTAGGGATCAGCCCCAGCATTTT. This sequence encodes CAWSGSFRDQPQHF.

V and J are TRBV28 and TRBJ1-2, with a possible D match to TRBD1 (6 bases). Germline CDR1 MDHEN, CDR2 SYDVKM. Trimming pared 5 bases from V and 6 bases from J, leaving 16 bases between. CDR3 length: 14 amino acids. CDR3 nucleotides: TGTGCCAGCAGTATCTTCACAGGGTACCATGGCTACACCTTC. Protein: CASSIFTGYHGYTF.

This chain joins TRBV5-1 and TRBJ2-3, with D possibly TRBD2 on 6 matching bases. Germline V gene sequence: CDR1 SGHRS, CDR2 YFSETQ. With 4 bases removed from V and 0 bases from J, the gap between germline ends came to 18 bases. CDR3 size: 17 residues. CDR3 sequence reads: CASSPRHRRASTDTQYF. In DNA, the CDR3 is TGCGCCAGCAGCCCGCGCCACAGGAGGGCTAGCACAGATACGCAGTATTTT.